This TCR beta chain originates from a study of blood T cell repertoires in COVID-19. CDR1 and CDR2 from the germline V gene are MNHEY and SVGAGI. The ends were cut back, 6 bases at V and 6 bases at J, with 14 bases in the middle. The CDR3 spans 14 residues. Clones were read by immunoSEQ multiplex PCR, and TCRdb kept only the in-frame ones, dropping some. This sample carries about 100,000 clones, over 60% of them seen once, and the ten largest clones take around 4.5%. The chain joins TRBV6-5 to TRBJ1-4; D is possibly TRBD1 (6 bases). The source of this sequence is a man aged 70 or older with acute or convalescent COVID-19. The material sequenced was peripheral blood. The CDR3 region is CASRTGASHEKLFF. The CDR3 region has the DNA TGTGCCAGCAGGACAGGAGCCTCTCATGAAAAACTGTTTTTT.